This T cell receptor beta chain was observed in a study of T cell responses to AZD1222 COVID-19 vaccine. In the case of this clone: Its antigen is unidentified.

Assay used: immunoSEQ multiplex PCR; TCRdb lists only in-frame clones, some missing. This table has 75,000 to 95,000 clones, roughly 90% appearing once. Study results and limitations: Repertoire sampling happened only post peak T cell response. It should be noted that donors were predominantly white British and more often female, and clonal diversity was possibly underestimated.

The sample here was peripheral blood, taken on day 0 of AZD1222 vaccination. The clonotype was recovered from an adult in good health.

The DNA for the CDR3 is TGCGCCAGCAGCCAAGCACTAGTGGCAACAAACACTGAAGCTTTCTTT. Amino acid sequence: CASSQALVATNTEAFF. The chain couples TRBV4-1 to TRBJ1-1; no clear D gene. This CDR3 contains 16 residues. Germline V gives CDR1 MGHRA, CDR2 YSYEKL. Trimming removed 1 base from V and 2 bases from J, with 14 bases in between.